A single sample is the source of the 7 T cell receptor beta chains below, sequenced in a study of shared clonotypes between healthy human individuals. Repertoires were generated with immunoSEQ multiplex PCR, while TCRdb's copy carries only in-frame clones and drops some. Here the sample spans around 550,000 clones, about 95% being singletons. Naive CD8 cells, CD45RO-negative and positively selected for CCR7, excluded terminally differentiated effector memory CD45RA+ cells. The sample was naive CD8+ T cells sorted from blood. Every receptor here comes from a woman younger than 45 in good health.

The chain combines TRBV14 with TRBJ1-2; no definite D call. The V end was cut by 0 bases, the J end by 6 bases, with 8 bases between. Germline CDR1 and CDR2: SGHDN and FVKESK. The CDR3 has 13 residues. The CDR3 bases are TGTGCCAGCAGCCAAGATAAAAGGAATGGCTACACCTTC. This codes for CASSQDKRNGYTF.

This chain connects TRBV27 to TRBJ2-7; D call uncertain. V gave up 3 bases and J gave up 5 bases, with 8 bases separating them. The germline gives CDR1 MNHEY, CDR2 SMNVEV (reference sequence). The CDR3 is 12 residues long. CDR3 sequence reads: CASSFRGDEQYF. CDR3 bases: TGTGCCAGCAGTTTCCGAGGCGACGAGCAGTACTTC.

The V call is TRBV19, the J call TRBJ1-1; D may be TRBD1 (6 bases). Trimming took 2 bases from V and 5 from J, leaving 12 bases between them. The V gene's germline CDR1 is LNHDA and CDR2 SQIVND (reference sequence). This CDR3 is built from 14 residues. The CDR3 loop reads CASSITQGGTEAFF. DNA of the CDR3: TGTGCCAGTAGTATAACACAGGGAGGTACTGAAGCTTTCTTT.

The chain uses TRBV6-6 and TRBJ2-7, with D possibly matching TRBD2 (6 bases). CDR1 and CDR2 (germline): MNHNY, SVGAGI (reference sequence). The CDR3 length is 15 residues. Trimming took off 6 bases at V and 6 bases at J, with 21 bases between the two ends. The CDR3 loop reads CASSTRAGTVFEQYF. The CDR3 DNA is TGTGCCAGCAGCACTAGGGCGGGAACTGTATTCGAGCAGTACTTC.

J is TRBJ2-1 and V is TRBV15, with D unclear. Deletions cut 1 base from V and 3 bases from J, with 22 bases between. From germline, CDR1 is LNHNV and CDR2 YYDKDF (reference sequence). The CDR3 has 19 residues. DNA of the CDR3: TGTGCCACCAGCAGAGTAGGTACGGCTCCTATATTTTTCTACAATGAGCAGTTCTTC. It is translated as CATSRVGTAPIFFYNEQFF.

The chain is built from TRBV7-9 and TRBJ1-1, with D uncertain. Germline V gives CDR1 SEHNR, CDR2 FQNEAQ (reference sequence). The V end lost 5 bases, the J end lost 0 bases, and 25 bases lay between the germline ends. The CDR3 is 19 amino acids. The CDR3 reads CASSPLGSPGQIMNTEAFF. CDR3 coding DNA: TGTGCCAGCAGCCCGCTGGGCTCTCCAGGCCAAATAATGAACACTGAAGCTTTCTTT.

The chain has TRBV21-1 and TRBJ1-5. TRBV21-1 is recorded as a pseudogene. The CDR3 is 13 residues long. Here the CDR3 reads CASRHATNQPQHF. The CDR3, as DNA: TGTGCCAGCAGGCATGCGACGAATCAGCCCCAGCATTTT.